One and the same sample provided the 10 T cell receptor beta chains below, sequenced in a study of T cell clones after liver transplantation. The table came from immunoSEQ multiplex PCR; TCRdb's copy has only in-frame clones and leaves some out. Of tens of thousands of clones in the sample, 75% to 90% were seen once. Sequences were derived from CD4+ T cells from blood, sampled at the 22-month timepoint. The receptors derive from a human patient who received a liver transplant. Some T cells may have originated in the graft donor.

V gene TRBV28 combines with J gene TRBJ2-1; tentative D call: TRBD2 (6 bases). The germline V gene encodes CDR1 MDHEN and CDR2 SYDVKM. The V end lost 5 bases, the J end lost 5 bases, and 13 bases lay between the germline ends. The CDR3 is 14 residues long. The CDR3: CASSAGTAHNEQFF. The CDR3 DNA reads TGTGCCAGCAGTGCCGGGACTGCCCACAATGAGCAGTTCTTC.

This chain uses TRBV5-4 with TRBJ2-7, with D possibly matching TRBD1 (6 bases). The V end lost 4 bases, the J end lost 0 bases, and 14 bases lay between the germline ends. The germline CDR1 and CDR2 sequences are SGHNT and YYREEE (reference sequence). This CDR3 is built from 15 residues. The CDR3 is CASSTQQGISYEQYF. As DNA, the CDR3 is TGTGCCAGCAGCACTCAACAGGGAATCTCCTACGAGCAGTACTTC. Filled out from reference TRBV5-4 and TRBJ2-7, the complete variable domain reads ETGVTQSPTHLIKTRGQQVTLRCSSQSGHNTVSWYQQALGQGPQFIFQYYREEENGRGNFPPRFSGLQFPNYSSELNVNALELDDSALYLCASSTQQGISYEQYFGPGTRLTVT.

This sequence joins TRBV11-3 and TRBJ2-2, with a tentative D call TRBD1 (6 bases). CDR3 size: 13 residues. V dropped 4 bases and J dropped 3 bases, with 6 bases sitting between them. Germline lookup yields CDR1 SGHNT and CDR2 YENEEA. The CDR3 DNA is TGTGCCAGCAGCTCAGGGGACACCGGGGAGCTGTTTTTT. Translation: CASSSGDTGELFF. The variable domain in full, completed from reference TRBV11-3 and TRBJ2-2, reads EAGVVQSPRYKIIEKKQPVAFWCNPISGHNTLYWYLQNLGQGPELLIRYENEEAVDDSQLPKDRFSAERLKGVDSTLKIQPAELGDSAVYLCASSSGDTGELFFGEGSRLTVL.

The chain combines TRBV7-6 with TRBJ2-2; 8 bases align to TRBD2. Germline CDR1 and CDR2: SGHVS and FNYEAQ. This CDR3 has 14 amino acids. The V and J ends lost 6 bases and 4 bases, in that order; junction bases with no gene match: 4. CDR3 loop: CASRRGGFTGELFF. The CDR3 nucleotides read TGTGCCAGCAGACGGGGGGGTTTCACCGGGGAGCTGTTTTTT.

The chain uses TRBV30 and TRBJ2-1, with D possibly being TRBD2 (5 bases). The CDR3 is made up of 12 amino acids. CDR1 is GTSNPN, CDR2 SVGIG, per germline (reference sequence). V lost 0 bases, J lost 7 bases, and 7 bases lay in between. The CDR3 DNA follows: TGTGCCTGGAGTGTTCGGGGAAATGAGCAGTTCTTC. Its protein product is CAWSVRGNEQFF. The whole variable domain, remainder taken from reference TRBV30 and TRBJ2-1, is SQTIHQWPATLVQPVGSPLSLECTVEGTSNPNLYWYRQAAGRGLQLLFYSVGIGQISSEVPQNLSASRPQDRQFILSSKKLLLSDSGFYLCAWSVRGNEQFFGPGTRLTVL.

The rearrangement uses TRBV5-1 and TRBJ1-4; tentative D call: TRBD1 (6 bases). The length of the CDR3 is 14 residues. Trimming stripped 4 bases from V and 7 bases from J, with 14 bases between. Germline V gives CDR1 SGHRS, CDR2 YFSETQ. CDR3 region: CASSNYREGEKLFF. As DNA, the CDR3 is TGCGCCAGCAGCAATTACAGGGAGGGTGAAAAACTGTTTTTT.

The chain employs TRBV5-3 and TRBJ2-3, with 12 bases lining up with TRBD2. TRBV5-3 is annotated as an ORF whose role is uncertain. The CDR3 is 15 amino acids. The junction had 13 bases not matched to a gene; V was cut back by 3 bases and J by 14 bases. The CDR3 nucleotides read TGTGCCAGAAGCTCCGTAACTCCTAGCGGGAGGGCGTTGTATTTT. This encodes CARSSVTPSGRALYF.

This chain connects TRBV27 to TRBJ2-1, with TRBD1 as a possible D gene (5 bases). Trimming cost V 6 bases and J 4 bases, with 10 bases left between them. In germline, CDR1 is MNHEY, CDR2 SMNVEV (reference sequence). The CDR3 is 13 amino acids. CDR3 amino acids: CASRNGQYNEQFF. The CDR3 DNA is TGTGCCAGCAGGAACGGACAATACAATGAGCAGTTCTTC.

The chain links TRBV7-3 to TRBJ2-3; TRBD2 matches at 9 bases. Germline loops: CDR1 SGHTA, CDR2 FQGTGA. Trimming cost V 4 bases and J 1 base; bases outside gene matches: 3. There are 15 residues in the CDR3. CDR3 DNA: TGTGCCAGCAGCTCTAGCGGGGTGGGCACAGATACGCAGTATTTT. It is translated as CASSSSGVGTDTQYF.

CDR3 DNA sequence: TGCGCCAGCAGCCAACCAACAAGAAACACTGAAGCTTTCTTT. As protein: CASSQPTRNTEAFF. V usage is TRBV4-1 and J usage is TRBJ1-1; no reliable D call. The CDR3 totals 14 residues. CDR1 and CDR2 (germline): MGHRA, YSYEKL. V was trimmed by 2 bases and J by 2 bases, leaving 9 bases between them.